Shown below are 4 T cell receptor beta chains from a single sample sequenced in a study of blood T cell repertoires in COVID-19. Method: immunoSEQ multiplex PCR; TCRdb's copy keeps in-frame clones and lacks some. In the table there are about 350,000 clones, around nine tenths of which are singletons. Sequencing was performed on peripheral blood. These receptors were collected from a woman in her 70s with COVID-19, enrolled during active disease.

This clone was observed a handful of times. V and J are TRBV24-1 and TRBJ2-5, with a possible D match to TRBD1 (5 bases). CDR1 and CDR2 from the germline V gene are KGHDR and SFDVKD. V dropped 9 bases and J dropped 5 bases, with 15 bases sitting between them. The CDR3 spans 13 residues. CDR3 in amino acids: CATRGQPQETQYF. DNA of the CDR3: TGTGCCACCCGCGGACAACCCCAGGAGACCCAGTACTTC.

This chain connects TRBV18 to TRBJ1-2; 7 nucleotides match TRBD1. This CDR3 spans 16 amino acids. CDR1 KGHSH and CDR2 LQKENI come from the germline V gene. V gave up 3 bases and J gave up 3 bases; unmatched junction bases: 10. This CDR3 reads CASSPSQIQGYYGYTF. Written as DNA, the CDR3 is TGTGCCAGCTCACCGTCACAAATACAGGGGTACTATGGCTACACCTTC.

The CDR3 loop reads CASSPRQGINYGYTF. The CDR3 nucleotides are TGTGCCAGCAGCCCCCGACAGGGGATAAACTATGGCTACACCTTC. The V gene is TRBV9, the J gene TRBJ1-2; the match to TRBD1 covers 8 bases. CDR3 size: 15 residues. Trimming removed 4 bases from V and 2 bases from J; junction bases left unmatched: 7. Germline V gene data show CDR1 as SGDLS and CDR2 as YYNGEE.

The V call is TRBV19, the J call TRBJ1-5; TRBD1 matches at 8 bases. This CDR3 contains 14 residues. The germline gives CDR1 LNHDA, CDR2 SQIVND (reference sequence). Unmatched junction bases numbered 1, after V lost 5 bases and J lost 1 base. The CDR3 region is CASSRQGSNQPQHF. CDR3 in DNA: TGTGCCAGTAGTCGACAGGGGAGCAATCAGCCCCAGCATTTT.